This T cell receptor (beta chain) derives from a study of CD8 T cells in ankylosing spondylitis. Many counts were recorded for this clonotype. Its antigen is not identified. TCRdb redid the calling of the 5' RACE reads with MiXCR, one entry per CDR3 protein. Among some 140,000 distinct CDR3 sequences listed, approximately 9.2% were seen once. Per the germline V gene, CDR1 is KGHDR and CDR2 is SFDVKD. The CDR3 extends over 14 amino acids. V lost 3 bases, J lost 1 base, and 8 bases lay in between. Findings and limits, study-wide: Apparently characteristic of ankylosing spondylitis blood was a TCR beta motif (about eight highly homologous variants). Disease-linked clones displayed a CD8+ phenotype and appeared relatively rarely in peripheral blood. Reportedly, matched ankylosing spondylitis synovial fluid was significantly enriched for disease-linked clones.

The rearrangement joins TRBV24-1 to TRBJ1-1; D is ambiguous. This clonotype originated in a male donor with ankylosing spondylitis. Sequencing was done on a sample of synovial fluid, either unsorted or a sorted T cell fraction (not recorded which). The CDR3 loop is CATSDGRRNTEAFF. In DNA, the CDR3 is TGTGCCACCAGTGATGGCAGGAGGAACACTGAAGCTTTCTTT.